A single T cell receptor beta chain is shown here with its context. The data stem from a study of blood T cell repertoires in COVID-19. V was pared by 3 bases and J by 2 bases, with 6 bases of the junction left unmatched. This CDR3 is 16 amino acids long. Per the germline V gene, CDR1 is KGHSH and CDR2 is LQKENI. The repertoire was sequenced with immunoSEQ multiplex PCR; TCRdb's copy has only in-frame clones and lacks some. The sample includes 40,000 to 45,000 clones, 70% to 90% of them seen just once. Sequenced sample: peripheral blood. This TCR was sampled from a man aged 55-75 years with acute or convalescent COVID-19. J is TRBJ1-3 and V is TRBV18, with 8 bases that match TRBD1. The CDR3 is CASSPSSTGAGNTIYF. The CDR3 nucleotides read TGTGCCAGCTCACCTTCCTCGACAGGGGCTGGAAACACCATATATTTT.